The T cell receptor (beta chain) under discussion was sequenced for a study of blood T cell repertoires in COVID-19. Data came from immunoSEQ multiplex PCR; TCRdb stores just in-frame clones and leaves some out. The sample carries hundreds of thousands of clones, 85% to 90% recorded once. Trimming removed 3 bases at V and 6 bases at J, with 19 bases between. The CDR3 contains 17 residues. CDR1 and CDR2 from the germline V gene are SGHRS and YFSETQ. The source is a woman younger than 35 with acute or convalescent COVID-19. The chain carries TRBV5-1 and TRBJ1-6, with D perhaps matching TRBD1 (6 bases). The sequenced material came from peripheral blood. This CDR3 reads CASSWDRGGPLNSPLHF. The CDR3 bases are TGCGCCAGCAGCTGGGACCGCGGGGGCCCTCTTAATTCACCCCTCCACTTT. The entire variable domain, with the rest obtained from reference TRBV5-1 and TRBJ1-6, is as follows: KAGVTQTPRYLIKTRGQQVTLSCSPISGHRSVSWYQQTPGQGLQFLFEYFSETQRNKGNFPGRFSGRQFSNSRSEMNVSTLELGDSALYLCASSWDRGGPLNSPLHFGNGTRLTVT.